Listed below are T cell receptor beta chains from one sample, sequenced in a study of metastatic and nonmetastatic thyroid tumors. TCRdb reprocessed the PCR reads using MiXCR. The data show just under 20,000 clones, with over 20% seen just once and just over 8% held by the top ten. The material sequenced was adjacent normal tissue. The receptors stem from a female donor with papillary thyroid cancer or a benign thyroid nodule (not recorded which). Some clones in this sample may be carry-over from other donors' samples. Each CDR3 is given with its conserved first and last residue. D genes are given only for firm matches. Not every row has a clone size; where given, it reads once, few, many or a size class.

J | length | V | D | size | DNA | CDR3
TRBJ2-7 | 13 | TRBV27 | NA | few | TGTGCCAGCAGTTTGACCCCCCTTCGCGAGCAGTACTTC | CASSLTPLREQYF
TRBJ2-7 | 14 | TRBV20-1 | TRBD1 | few | TGCAGTGCTAGCGAACTTACAGGGGCCTACGAGCAGTACTTC | CSASELTGAYEQYF
TRBJ2-1 | 13 | TRBV29-1 | TRBD2 | many | TGCAGCGTTGGACTAGCGGGAGTAGGTGAGCAGTTCTTC | CSVGLAGVGEQFF
TRBJ2-2 | 13 | TRBV28 | NA | few | TGTGCCAGCAGTTTGGTCCGTTACGGGGAGCTGTTTTTT | CASSLVRYGELFF
TRBJ2-5 | 13 | TRBV19 | TRBD2 | few | TGTGCCAGTAGTCCGGGGACTAGCGAGACCCAGTACTTC | CASSPGTSETQYF
TRBJ1-2 | 14 | TRBV6-1 | NA | medium-sized | TGTGCCAGCAGTAGTAGCAGGGAAAGATATGGCTACACCTTC | CASSSSRERYGYTF
TRBJ1-2 | 17 | TRBV27 | TRBD1 | NA | TGTGCCAGCCGGCCGGGACAGGCGCGAAAAGGGCCCTATGGCTACACCTTC | CASRPGQARKGPYGYTF
TRBJ2-2 | 15 | TRBV5-1 | TRBD2 | NA | TGCGCCAGCGGAGCGGGATTGGGGAGCACCGGGGAGCTGTTTTTT | CASGAGLGSTGELFF
TRBJ2-7 | 14 | TRBV5-1 | NA | NA | TGCGCCAGCAGCTTGCGGGGGCCCTCCTACGAGCAGTACTTC | CASSLRGPSYEQYF
TRBJ1-5 | 15 | TRBV15 | TRBD1 | medium-sized | TGTGCCACCAGCCGAGAACAGGGGGCGAGGAAGCCCCAGCATTTT | CATSREQGARKPQHF
TRBJ2-7 | 15 | TRBV6-1 | TRBD2 | NA | TGTGCCAGCAGTAAAGGAGTGACTAGCGGGTTCGAGCAGTACTTC | CASSKGVTSGFEQYF
TRBJ1-1 | 11 | TRBV11-1 | TRBD1 | NA | TGTGCCAGCAGCTCGGGACAGGCGCCTTTCTTT | CASSSGQAPFF
TRBJ2-1 | 16 | TRBV7-3 | NA | few | TGTGCCAGCAGCTTAAAGCCAAGCGGAGCCTACAATGAGCAGTTCTTC | CASSLKPSGAYNEQFF
TRBJ2-7 | 14 | TRBV20-1 | TRBD1 | few | TGCAGTGCTAGAGATGAGTATGTAGGGGGCCTGCAGTACTTC | CSARDEYVGGLQYF
TRBJ2-3 | 15 | TRBV6-2/TRBV6-3 | TRBD2 | medium-sized | TGTGCCAGCAGTACCGGACTAGGTCAAACAGATACGCAGTATTTT | CASSTGLGQTDTQYF
TRBJ2-3 | 16 | TRBV6-1 | NA | NA | TGTGCCAGCAGCTCGCCCCTGGTAGGCGGCGCAGATACGCAGTATTTT | CASSSPLVGGADTQYF
TRBJ2-3 | 12 | TRBV6-2/TRBV6-3 | NA | few | TGTGCCAGCAGCTTTAGCTCCTATACGCAGTATTTT | CASSFSSYTQYF
TRBJ2-1 | 14 | TRBV6-1 | NA | NA | TGTGCCAGCAGTTCCCCTACAGTTGGTGTGAAGCAGTTCTTC | CASSSPTVGVKQFF
TRBJ2-7 | 12 | TRBV6-1 | NA | few | TGTGCCAGCAGTGTCTACTCCTACGAGCAGTACTTC | CASSVYSYEQYF
TRBJ2-7 | 15 | TRBV6-1 | NA | NA | TGTGCCAGCAGTGTCTCCAGGGCTGATTTCTACGAGCAGTACTTC | CASSVSRADFYEQYF
TRBJ2-7 | 15 | TRBV6-1 | NA | NA | TGTGCCAGCATTGATTTTGGGCGGAGGGCCTACGAGCAGTACTTC | CASIDFGRRAYEQYF
TRBJ2-7 | 13 | TRBV11-2 | NA | NA | TGTGCCAGCAGCTTAGCTGGTGGTGACGAGCAGTACTTT | CASSLAGGDEQYF
TRBJ1-4 | 15 | TRBV6-5 | NA | few | TGTGCCAGCGGTTACTCCGTGGGAATAAATGAAAAACTGTTTTTT | CASGYSVGINEKLFF
TRBJ2-7 | 18 | TRBV28 | TRBD2 | few | TGTGCCAGCAGTTACCATCGGTCTAGCGGGAGAGTAGGTTACGAGCAGTACTTC | CASSYHRSSGRVGYEQYF
TRBJ2-7 | 14 | TRBV20-1 | TRBD1 | NA | TGCAGTGCTTTAAAGACAGGGAGCTCCTACGAGCAGTACTTC | CSALKTGSSYEQYF
TRBJ1-6 | 14 | TRBV11-2 | TRBD1 | medium-sized | TGTGCCAGCAGCTTCAGAGAGGGTACAGGGGATCTCCACTTT | CASSFREGTGDLHF
TRBJ2-1 | 15 | TRBV9 | NA | few | TGTGCCAGCTCCGGGGGATCGAGCTCCTACAATGAGCAGTTCTTC | CASSGGSSSYNEQFF
TRBJ1-2 | 19 | TRBV4-1 | TRBD1 | many | TGCGCCAGCAGGGATCTTACTCGATTCCTGGACAGGGCCAACTATGGCTACACCTTC | CASRDLTRFLDRANYGYTF
TRBJ1-1 | 14 | TRBV6-2/TRBV6-3 | NA | few | TGTGCCAGCAGTTACGGGGGGATGGGCACTGAAGCTTTCTTT | CASSYGGMGTEAFF
TRBJ1-6 | 14 | TRBV18 | NA | few | TGTGCCAGCTCACCCACGGGGGGCAATTCACCCCTCCACTTT | CASSPTGGNSPLHF
TRBJ1-1 | 16 | TRBV5-6 | NA | NA | TGTGCCAGCAGCCGACTTTTGGACAGATTGAACACTGAAGCTTTCTTT | CASSRLLDRLNTEAFF
TRBJ2-1 | 16 | TRBV6-5 | NA | few | TGTGCCAGCAGTTTTGGGCGGCTGAGCTCCTACAATGAGCAGTTCTTC | CASSFGRLSSYNEQFF
TRBJ1-1 | 13 | TRBV12-3/TRBV12-4 | NA | few | TGTGTCAGCAGTTATCAGGGCTTATGTGAAGCTTTCTTT | CVSSYQGLCEAFF
TRBJ1-2 | 14 | TRBV6-1 | NA | few | TGTGCCAGCAGCGAGATCCGGGGGGCAAGGGGCTACACCTTC | CASSEIRGARGYTF
TRBJ2-7 | 13 | TRBV2 | TRBD1 | few | TGTGCCAGCAGCCGGGACAGGGAGCAAGAGCAGTACTTC | CASSRDREQEQYF
TRBJ1-5 | 15 | TRBV24-1 | NA | medium-sized | TGTGCCGGGCCTCCGGGGGTGTATAGCAATCAGCCCCAGCATTTT | CAGPPGVYSNQPQHF
TRBJ2-2 | 14 | TRBV27 | NA | NA | TGTGCCAGCAGTTTCCAGTCTAACACCGGGGAGCTGTTTTTT | CASSFQSNTGELFF
TRBJ2-3 | 15 | TRBV19 | TRBD1 | NA | TGTGCCAGTAGTGTAAAGGGGGCGATCACAGATACGCAGTATTTT | CASSVKGAITDTQYF
TRBJ2-1 | 13 | TRBV28 | NA | NA | TGTGCCAGCAGTTCCAGTGTAAGCTTCGAGCAGTTCTTC | CASSSSVSFEQFF
TRBJ1-6 | 19 | TRBV6-9 | TRBD1 | NA | TGTGCCAGCAGTTATTCAAGGTGGGGACAGGACTCCGTATACTCACCCCTCCACTTT | CASSYSRWGQDSVYSPLHF
TRBJ2-5 | 14 | TRBV27 | NA | NA | TGTGCCAGCAGTCTCCGTGCCAGGTTAGAGACCCAGTACTTC | CASSLRARLETQYF
TRBJ1-4 | 13 | TRBV5-1 | NA | many | TGCGCCAGCAGGAAGGCTCCTAATGAAAAACTGTTTTTT | CASRKAPNEKLFF